The source of this T cell receptor beta chain is a study of OX40 agonist ivuxolimab in advanced cancers. Study summary: Partial responses, seen in three patients, involved one hepatocellular carcinoma and two cutaneous melanomas.

TCRdb's copy holds only in-frame clones and misses some; the assay was immunoSEQ multiplex PCR. Of 65,000 to 85,000 clones listed, about 85% are singletons. V gave up 6 bases and J gave up 0 bases, with 9 bases separating them. The CDR3 spans 14 residues. The germline gives CDR1 MNHEY, CDR2 SMNVEV (reference sequence). The chain has TRBV27 and TRBJ1-5, with D tentatively TRBD1 (5 bases). The receptor was derived from an adult with an advanced solid tumor such as melanoma, head and neck, liver or kidney cancer. Material: CD4+ or CD8+ T cells sorted from blood, obtained in a trial of the OX40 agonist ivuxolimab. The CDR3 region is CASRRGYSNQPQHF. In DNA form, the CDR3 reads TGTGCCAGCAGGAGGGGTTATAGCAATCAGCCCCAGCATTTT.